This is a list of T cell receptor beta chains from one sample in a study of T cells in localized non-small cell lung cancer. Libraries were prepared by immunoSEQ multiplex PCR; TCRdb keeps only in-frame clonotypes and omits some of them. The sample has 45,000 to 60,000 clones, under 85% seen once. The material sequenced was peripheral blood, taken before any cancer treatment. The source is a female donor over 55 with stage II squamous cell lung carcinoma. Both conserved end residues are part of each CDR3. A D gene is named only where the DNA matches it firmly. Only part of the rows carry a size: once, few, many, or a class if the clone is expanded.

>NA|TRBJ1-2|NA|TRBV19
CASSIANRGGYTF
TGTGCCAGTAGCATTGCCAACCGAGGTGGCTACACCTTC
>NA|TRBJ1-1|TRBD1|TRBV6-1
CASSEPDRAGEAFF
TGTGCCAGCAGTGAGCCTGACAGGGCGGGTGAAGCTTTCTTT
>NA|TRBJ1-2|NA|TRBV30
CACPGAVHLYGYTF
TGTGCCTGTCCGGGGGCAGTTCATCTTTATGGCTACACCTTC
>few|TRBJ1-2|TRBD1|TRBV4-3
CASSHPGGHHTF
TGCGCCAGCAGCCACCCAGGGGGGCATCATACCTTC
>NA|TRBJ1-1|NA|TRBV7-2
CASSSSGTVNTEAFF
TGTGCCAGCAGCTCGAGCGGGACGGTGAACACTGAAGCTTTCTTT
>few|TRBJ1-1|NA|TRBV19
CASSIEGIGRNTEAFF
TGTGCCAGTAGTATAGAGGGCATTGGGAGGAACACTGAAGCTTTCTTT
>NA|TRBJ1-1|TRBD1|TRBV5-1
CASSLGGTGPTEAFF
TGCGCCAGCAGCTTGGGGGGGACAGGGCCGACTGAAGCTTTCTTT
>NA|TRBJ2-7|TRBD2|TRBV4-1
CASSQDSSGGASLEQYF
TGCGCCAGCAGCCAAGATTCTAGCGGGGGGGCCTCTCTCGAGCAGTACTTC
>NA|TRBJ1-4|NA|TRBV4-1
CASSQEGTPVNEKLFF
TGCGCCAGCAGCCAAGAAGGGACACCAGTTAATGAAAAACTGTTTTTT
>NA|TRBJ1-6|TRBD1|TRBV7-2
CASTLTGNSPLHF
TGTGCCAGCACCTTGACAGGGAATTCACCCCTCCACTTT
>NA|TRBJ2-3|NA|TRBV5-1
CASSLVGTSTDTQYF
TGCGCCAGCAGCTTGGTGGGTACTAGCACAGATACGCAGTATTTT
>NA|TRBJ1-5|NA|TRBV2
CASLQDINQPQHF
TGTGCCAGCCTACAAGACATAAATCAGCCCCAGCATTTT
>once|TRBJ1-2|TRBD1|TRBV9
CASSVVSGQGINGYTF
TGTGCCAGCAGCGTAGTATCGGGACAGGGAATCAATGGCTACACCTTC
>NA|TRBJ1-1|NA|TRBV5-4
CASSLGGYNGEAFF
TGTGCCAGCAGCTTGGGAGGGTACAACGGGGAAGCTTTCTTT
>NA|TRBJ1-2|NA|TRBV27
CASSPRAEGELYGYTF
TGTGCCAGCAGTCCGCGAGCGGAGGGTGAGCTTTATGGCTACACCTTC
>NA|TRBJ2-1|TRBD2|TRBV9
CASSVGLRGAGYEQFF
TGTGCCAGCAGCGTAGGTTTGCGGGGGGCGGGTTATGAGCAGTTCTTC
>NA|TRBJ1-5|NA|TRBV25-1
CASSSVGGGNQPQHF
TGTGCCAGCAGCTCTGTAGGGGGGGGGAATCAGCCCCAGCATTTT
>NA|TRBJ2-1|TRBD1|TRBV5-4
CASSRDRDNEQFF
TGTGCCAGCAGCCGAGACAGGGACAATGAGCAGTTCTTC
>few|TRBJ2-1|TRBD1|TRBV5-5
CASSVGTGNEQFF
TGTGCCAGCAGCGTCGGGACAGGCAATGAGCAGTTCTTC
>NA|TRBJ1-1|NA|TRBV7-9
CASSLVRLNTEAFF
TGTGCCAGCAGCTTAGTCAGGCTGAACACTGAAGCTTTCTTT
>NA|TRBJ1-1|TRBD1|TRBV5-1
CASSTRTIQGINTEAFF
TGCGCCAGCAGTACCAGAACTATACAGGGGATAAACACTGAAGCTTTCTTT
>NA|TRBJ2-7|TRBD1|TRBV9
CASSPPGGSYEQYF
TGTGCCAGCAGCCCCCCAGGGGGCTCCTACGAGCAGTACTTC
>NA|TRBJ1-5|TRBD1|TRBV6-5
CASSPQQGSKPQHF
TGTGCCAGCAGTCCCCAACAGGGGAGCAAGCCCCAGCATTTT
>NA|TRBJ1-5|NA|TRBV27
CASSLQHNQPQHF
TGTGCCAGCAGTTTGCAGCACAATCAGCCCCAGCATTTT
>NA|TRBJ1-2|TRBD1|TRBV6-5
CASRPDRAAGYTF
TGTGCCAGCAGACCAGACAGGGCCGCTGGCTACACCTTC
>NA|TRBJ1-4|TRBD1|TRBV25-1
CASPGQAEKLFF
TGTGCCAGCCCGGGACAGGCAGAAAAACTGTTTTTT
>NA|TRBJ1-3|NA|TRBV4-3
CASSQLPQGIGGNTIYF
TGCGCCAGCAGCCAACTCCCACAGGGTATAGGGGGAAACACCATATATTTT
>NA|TRBJ2-6|NA|TRBV7-3
CASSSGVAGANVLTF
TGTGCCAGCAGTTCAGGGGTTGCTGGGGCCAACGTCCTGACTTTC
>NA|TRBJ2-3|NA|TRBV7-2
CASSAGAALGGTQYF
TGTGCCAGCAGCGCCGGGGCCGCCTTGGGGGGTACGCAGTATTTT
>NA|TRBJ2-1|NA|TRBV14
CASSQDLGDIGEQFF
TGTGCCAGCAGCCAAGATCTCGGGGACATCGGTGAGCAGTTCTTC
>NA|TRBJ1-1|NA|TRBV10-3
CASTGGGTEAFF
TGTGCCTCGACAGGTGGAGGGACTGAAGCTTTCTTT
>NA|TRBJ2-2|NA|TRBV19
CASSGATAPTGELFF
TGTGCCAGTAGTGGGGCAACAGCACCAACCGGGGAGCTGTTTTTT
>once|TRBJ1-3|NA|TRBV5-1
CASSLAGLENTIYF
TGCGCCAGCAGCTTGGCAGGGTTGGAAAACACCATATATTTT
>NA|TRBJ1-1|TRBD1|TRBV7-2
CASSGQGHGEAFF
TGTGCCAGCAGTGGACAGGGGCACGGTGAAGCTTTCTTT
>few|TRBJ2-7|NA|TRBV10-1
CASRGGGPYEQYF
TGCGCCAGCAGGGGGGGCGGCCCCTACGAGCAGTACTTC
>NA|TRBJ2-2|NA|TRBV7-8
CASSQALLDTGELFF
TGTGCCAGCAGCCAGGCCCTTCTGGACACCGGGGAGCTGTTTTTT
>NA|TRBJ2-5|TRBD2|TRBV7-8
CASSLTSGGAGETQYF
TGTGCCAGCAGTCTGACTAGCGGGGGGGCGGGAGAGACCCAGTACTTC
>once|TRBJ2-3|NA|TRBV19
CATSLGLFGADTQYF
TGTGCCACCTCCCTGGGGCTTTTTGGGGCAGATACGCAGTATTTT
>NA|TRBJ2-7|TRBD2|TRBV6-6
CASSYDSGESYEQYF
TGTGCCAGCAGTTACGATAGCGGGGAATCCTACGAGCAGTACTTC
>NA|TRBJ1-1|NA|TRBV19
CASTSGRNTEAFF
TGTGCCAGTACCTCGGGGCGGAACACTGAAGCTTTCTTT
>NA|TRBJ2-3|TRBD2|TRBV9
CASSVLAGPTDTQYF
TGTGCCAGCAGCGTTCTAGCGGGGCCCACAGATACGCAGTATTTT
>NA|TRBJ2-5|NA|TRBV2
CASGGQGRQETQYF
TGTGCCAGCGGGGGTCAGGGGCGGCAAGAGACCCAGTACTTC
>NA|TRBJ1-1|NA|TRBV5-6
CASSSAGGYTEAFF
TGTGCCAGCAGCTCGGCGGGGGGATACACTGAAGCTTTCTTT
>NA|TRBJ2-5|TRBD1|TRBV14
CASSPTGTGRAETQYF
TGTGCCAGCAGTCCAACAGGGACAGGTCGGGCCGAGACCCAGTACTTC
>NA|TRBJ2-3|NA|TRBV9
CASSVFATDTQYF
TGTGCCAGCAGCGTGTTTGCGACAGATACGCAGTATTTT
>NA|TRBJ2-7|TRBD2|TRBV7-2
CASSSSGGTSGPYEQYF
TGTGCCAGCAGCTCGTCAGGGGGGACTAGCGGTCCCTACGAGCAGTACTTC
>NA|TRBJ1-1|TRBD1|TRBV5-1
CASSLQGVGTEAFF
TGCGCCAGCAGCTTACAGGGGGTAGGTACTGAAGCTTTCTTT